This TCR beta chain was observed in a study of vaccination and CD4 T cells after COVID-19 (dated by TCRdb to between 2022 and 2023). Background for the entire study: In the convalescent cohort there were six males and four females, among whom were two Hispanic individuals, seven Caucasians, two Asians and one multiracial person. Two doses of either the Pfizer-BioNTech BNT162b2 vaccine (n=8) or the Moderna mRNA-1273 vaccine (n=2) were administered to participants. Post-vaccine blood samples were taken a median of around 68 days after the second vaccine dose, with a range of roughly 13 to 250 days. The spike-specific CD4+ TCR repertoire was compared before and after mRNA vaccination in approximately ten COVID-19 convalescent patients and a few infection-naive healthy vaccine recipients. As controls, cultures received a CEFX viral epitope pool (the positive control), an HIV-1 Nef peptide pool (the negative control), or no peptide at all. Post-COVID blood samples were collected from convalescent patients a median of around 96 days after diagnosis, with a range of about 30 to 161 days. The cultures were stimulated with overlapping spike peptide pools from SARS-CoV-2 and from the common cold coronaviruses HCoV-NL63, HCoV-OC43 and HCoV-229E. Beyond this particular receptor, the publication reports: Among the post-vaccine SARS-CoV-2-reactive clones in convalescent patients, a median approximately 86% showed up only after vaccination, which suggests vaccine-specific priming. In convalescent patients, nearly all vaccine-specific clones (304 of 307) were found to be mono-reactive for SARS-CoV-2 spike rather than cross-reactive with common cold coronaviruses. The median number of SARS-CoV-2-reactive clonotypes rose from around 22 after infection to roughly 40 after vaccination, but the change was not significant. Relatively few convalescent patients were included in the study, and early timepoints after natural infection were not analyzed.

CDR1 and CDR2, per the germline V gene, are SGDLS and YYNGEE. Trimming takes 3 bases off V and 5 bases off J; junction bases not matched to a gene: 3. The CDR3 goes from the cysteine to the phenylalanine over 14 residues. Solely the CDR3 DNA is kept, with 42 bases framed from the first base. Explained via the paper, the treatment or condition label denotes: roughly 11-day PBMC culture with coronavirus spike peptide pools or control peptides (ViraFEST assay). The ViraFEST assay was used in the study, in which antigen-specific T cells were expanded with peptide pools and expanded clonotypes were subsequently identified by TCR sequencing. Negative nucleocapsid antibody tests before and after vaccination confirmed that the healthy vaccine recipients had no prior SARS-CoV-2 infection. PBMCs were cultured at roughly 1.9 million per well in IMDM supplemented with roughly 5% human AB serum and 9.5 to 10 IU/ml IL-2, with approximately 9.5 ug/ml peptide pools added. Half of the culture medium was replaced with fresh IL-2-containing medium on days 3 and 7. Once the cells had been in culture for over nine days, the EasySep CD4+ T cell isolation kit was used to isolate CD4+ T cells by negative selection. PBMCs were separated from whole blood using Ficoll-Paque Plus gradient centrifugation and then either used fresh or cryopreserved at -140C. Triplicate wells were generally used for each culture condition.

With regard to this clonotype: Its antigen remains unidentified. Qualities for individual bases were not recorded, and no much larger clone is one base off.

The library came from PCR. DNA from cultured CD4+ T cells was subjected to TCR sequencing with the Oncomine TCR Beta short-read assay at the Johns Hopkins FTIC core. The QIAamp micro DNA kit was used to extract genomic DNA from the cultured CD4+ T cells. Oncomine TCR Beta libraries from cultured CD4+ T cells were pooled with unique dual indexes and sequenced on an Illumina iSeq 100. Per the original workflow: Non-productive sequences were removed, and CDR3s not starting with C, not ending with F or W, or shorter than 7 amino acids were discarded. The MANAFEST web application identified antigen-specific clonotypes by comparing peptide-stimulated wells against reference wells and other culture wells. Positive clones required FDR below 0.05, an odds ratio above 5, and productive frequency above 0.1% in at least two of three replicate wells. A clonotype was classed as cross-reactive if the clonotype showed significant expansion both in SARS-CoV-2 spike wells and in at least one common cold coronavirus spike condition. CDR3 homology was assessed with Levenshtein distances (stringdist) and unrooted phylogenetic trees (ape) in R version 3.6.1. TCRdb reran the public reads through fastp at Q25 and MiXCR, keeping productive beta chains. CDR3 protein sequences are deduplicated, and each keeps its most common genes and DNA. Here the V and J calls rest on TCRdb's processing, not on the authors' analysis. A total of about 12,000 distinct CDR3 sequences appear in this sample, approximately 74% of them only once. Of the sample, about 8.1% falls within the top ten clones.

The input for sequencing was CD4+ T cells from blood, cultured in vitro, taken after SARS-CoV-2 vaccination. The chain employs TRBV9 and TRBJ2-5; 11 bases in the junction line up with TRBD2. The receptor was isolated from a human donor who received a COVID-19 vaccine. The CDR3 region reads CASSGSGGAETQYF. The base sequence is TGTGCCAGCAGCGGTAGCGGGGGGGCGGAGACCCAGTACTTC.